The 11 T cell receptor beta chains reported below all come from one sample, sequenced in a study of cytomegalovirus exposure and HLA in healthy donors. Primers included in the PCR were 60 Vbeta and 13 Jbeta primers. Data came from immunoSEQ multiplex PCR; TCRdb stores just in-frame clones and leaves some out. The repertoire holds approximately 160,000 clones, with 60% to 85% as singletons. The specimen was PBMCs. The receptors come from a woman aged 45-60 years in good health and CMV-seropositive.

Remarks on this clone: One end of the junction does not line up with germline, which may come from a read error. CDR3 in amino acids: CANSIIAGEQFF. The CDR3 coding sequence is TGTGCCAACAGCATTATAGCGGGGGAGCAGTTCTTC. The chain recombines TRBV7-3 with TRBJ2-1; 8 positions match TRBD2. The germline CDR1 and CDR2 sequences are SGHTA and FQGTGA. The CDR3 is made up of 12 amino acids.

The V call is TRBV27, the J call TRBJ1-1; no clear D gene. The CDR3 contains 14 residues. CDR1 is MNHEY and CDR2 is SMNVEV in the germline V gene (reference sequence). V lost 2 bases and J lost 5, with 12 bases in between. The CDR3 DNA follows: TGTGCCAGCAGTTTAATCGGACTGAGGACTGAAGCTTTCTTT. Protein: CASSLIGLRTEAFF.

The chain is built from TRBV4-1 and TRBJ1-5; maybe TRBD1 (5 bases). Germline V CDR1 and CDR2: MGHRA, YSYEKL. The CDR3 length is 13 residues. Between the trimmed V and J ends, which lost 0 bases and 12 bases, there was a span of 12 bases. CDR3 residues: CASSQDIGGGQHF. For the CDR3, the DNA is TGCGCCAGCAGCCAAGATATCGGGGGGGGCCAGCATTTT.

This clone showed up just a few times. The CDR3 nucleotides are TGTGCCACCAGCAGAGCATCTACAGGGGCCGAGCAGTACTTC. The encoded protein is CATSRASTGAEQYF. The rearrangement joins TRBV15 to TRBJ2-7; 7 bases map to TRBD1. V lost 1 base and J lost 6; bases outside the gene matches: 6. There are 14 residues in the CDR3. Germline lookup yields CDR1 LNHNV and CDR2 YYDKDF (reference sequence). Full variable domain (rest looked up from reference TRBV15 and TRBJ2-7): DAMVIQNPRYQVTQFGKPVTLSCSQTLNHNVMYWYQQKSSQAPKLLFHYYDKDFNNEADTPDNFQSRRPNTSFCFLDIRSPGLGDTAMYLCATSRASTGAEQYFGPGTRLTVT.

This chain uses TRBV5-5 with TRBJ1-1, with a tentative D call TRBD1 (6 bases). This CDR3 is built from 17 residues. V lost 4 bases to trimming and J lost 3 bases, with 22 bases between them. Looked up from germline, CDR1 is SGHKS and CDR2 is YYEKEE (reference sequence). The CDR3 nucleotides are TGTGCCAGCAGCCCGGACAGCGGTGGGCTCCGGGACACTGAAGCTTTCTTT. Protein: CASSPDSGGLRDTEAFF. Looking up the rest from reference TRBV5-5 and TRBJ1-1 gives the full variable domain: DAGVTQSPTHLIKTRGQQVTLRCSPISGHKSVSWYQQVLGQGPQFIFQYYEKEERGRGNFPDRFSARQFPNYSSELNVNALLLGDSALYLCASSPDSGGLRDTEAFFGQGTRLTVV.

The chain couples TRBV2 to TRBJ2-7; no definite D call. The CDR3 extends over 11 amino acids. Germline-derived CDR1 and CDR2 are SNHLY and FYNNEI. Trimming took 6 bases from V and 0 from J, leaving 3 bases between them. The CDR3 sequence is CASRLSYEQYF. In DNA form, the CDR3 reads TGTGCCAGCAGACTCTCCTACGAGCAGTACTTC.

The chain couples TRBV9 to TRBJ2-1; perhaps TRBD1 as D (5 bases). This CDR3 has 13 amino acids. The germline CDR1 and CDR2 sequences are SGDLS and YYNGEE. The ends were cut back, 4 bases at V and 7 bases at J, with 12 bases in the middle. The CDR3: CASSKGLGNEQFF. CDR3 bases: TGTGCCAGCAGCAAGGGGCTGGGGAATGAGCAGTTCTTC.

The chain employs TRBV4-1 and TRBJ2-5; TRBD2 is a possible D gene (7 bases). The CDR3 is 15 amino acids. V was cut by 1 base and J by 4 bases, with 13 bases left in between. From germline, CDR1 is MGHRA and CDR2 YSYEKL. DNA of the CDR3: TGCGCCAGCAGCCAAGCGGGGGGCCTTTCAGAGACCCAGTACTTC. It encodes CASSQAGGLSETQYF.

V usage is TRBV30 and J usage is TRBJ2-2; tentatively, D is TRBD1 (6 bases). There are 15 residues in the CDR3. Germline loops: CDR1 GTSNPN, CDR2 SVGIG (reference sequence). Trimming removed 3 bases at V and 4 bases at J, with 15 bases between. The CDR3: CAWRRAGTTTGELFF. CDR3 DNA sequence: TGTGCCTGGAGACGGGCCGGGACAACCACCGGGGAGCTGTTTTTT.

This clone was observed a handful of times. V usage is TRBV5-6 and J usage is TRBJ1-1; TRBD1 matches at 7 bases. The ends lost 6 bases at V and 7 bases at J; junction bases unmatched: 6. From germline, CDR1 is SGHDT and CDR2 YYEEEE. The CDR3 covers 12 residues. CDR3: CASKGQAREAFF. The CDR3 coding sequence is TGTGCCAGCAAAGGACAGGCTCGTGAAGCTTTCTTT. Together with reference TRBV5-6 and TRBJ1-1, the CDR3 gives the full variable domain: DAGVTQSPTHLIKTRGQQVTLRCSPKSGHDTVSWYQQALGQGPQFIFQYYEEEERQRGNFPDRFSGHQFPNYSSELNVNALLLGDSALYLCASKGQAREAFFGQGTRLTVV.

V is TRBV5-4 and J is TRBJ2-7; the D gene is possibly TRBD2 (6 bases). Germline-derived CDR1 and CDR2 are SGHNT and YYREEE (reference sequence). The length of the CDR3 is 14 residues. V dropped 7 bases and J dropped 7 bases, with 21 bases sitting between them. In nucleotides, the CDR3 is TGTGCCAGCGGTCTAGGACTATCTCTTACGGAGCAGTACTTC. Its protein is CASGLGLSLTEQYF.